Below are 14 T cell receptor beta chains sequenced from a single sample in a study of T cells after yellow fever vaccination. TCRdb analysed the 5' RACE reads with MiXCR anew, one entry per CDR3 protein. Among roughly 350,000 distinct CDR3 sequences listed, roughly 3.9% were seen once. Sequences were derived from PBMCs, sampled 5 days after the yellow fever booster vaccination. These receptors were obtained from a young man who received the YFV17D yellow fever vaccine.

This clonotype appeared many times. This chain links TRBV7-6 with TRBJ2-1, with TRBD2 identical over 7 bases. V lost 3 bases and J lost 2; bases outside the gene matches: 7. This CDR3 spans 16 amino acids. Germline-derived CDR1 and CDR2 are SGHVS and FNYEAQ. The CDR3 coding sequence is TGTGCCAGCAGCTTGGGTTCTAGCGGAACCTACAATGAGCAGTTCTTC. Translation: CASSLGSSGTYNEQFF. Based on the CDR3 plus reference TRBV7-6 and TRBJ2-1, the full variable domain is GAGVSQSPRYKVTKRGQDVALRCDPISGHVSLYWYRQALGQGPEFLTYFNYEAQQDKSGLPNDRFSAERPEGSISTLTIQRTEQRDSAMYRCASSLGSSGTYNEQFFGPGTRLTVL.

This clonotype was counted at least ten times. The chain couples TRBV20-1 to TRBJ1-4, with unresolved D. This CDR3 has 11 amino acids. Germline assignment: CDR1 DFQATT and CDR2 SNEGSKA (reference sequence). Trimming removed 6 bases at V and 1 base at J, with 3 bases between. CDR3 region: CSALTNEKLFF. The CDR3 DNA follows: TGCAGTGCACTAACTAATGAAAAACTGTTTTTT.

CDR3 residues: CASSLIRGAHEQYF. The CDR3 DNA is TGTGCCAGCAGTTTAATCAGGGGAGCTCATGAGCAGTACTTC. This rearrangement joins TRBV27 to TRBJ2-7; a weak D match, TRBD1 (6 bases). V lost 2 bases and J lost 7, with 15 bases in between. CDR3 length: 14 residues. CDR1 and CDR2 from the germline V gene are MNHEY and SMNVEV (reference sequence).

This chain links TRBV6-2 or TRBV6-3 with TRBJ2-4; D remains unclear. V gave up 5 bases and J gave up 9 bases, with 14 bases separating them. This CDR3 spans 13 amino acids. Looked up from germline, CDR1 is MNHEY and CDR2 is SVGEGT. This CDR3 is CASSQTQASIQYF. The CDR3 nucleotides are TGTGCCAGCAGTCAAACGCAGGCGAGCATTCAGTACTTC.

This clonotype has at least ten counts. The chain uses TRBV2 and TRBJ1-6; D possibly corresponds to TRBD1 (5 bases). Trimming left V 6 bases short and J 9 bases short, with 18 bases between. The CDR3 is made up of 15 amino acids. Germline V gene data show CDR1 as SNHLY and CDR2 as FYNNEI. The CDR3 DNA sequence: TGTGCCAGCAGCGATGGGGGGACGGGCCGTTCACCCCTCCACTTT. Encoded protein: CASSDGGTGRSPLHF.

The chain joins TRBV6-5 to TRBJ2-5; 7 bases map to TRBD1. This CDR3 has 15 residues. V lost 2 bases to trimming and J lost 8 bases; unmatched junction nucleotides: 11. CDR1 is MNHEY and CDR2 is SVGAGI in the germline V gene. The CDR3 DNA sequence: TGTGCCAGCAGTTACACTGATAGTGGACAGGATACCCAGTACTTC. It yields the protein CASSYTDSGQDTQYF.

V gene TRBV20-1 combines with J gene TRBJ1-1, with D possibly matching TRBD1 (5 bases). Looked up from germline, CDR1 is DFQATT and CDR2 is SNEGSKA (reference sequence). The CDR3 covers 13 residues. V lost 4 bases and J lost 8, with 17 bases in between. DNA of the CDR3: TGCAGTGCTACACAACTTTTAGGGACGGAAGCTTTCTTT. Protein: CSATQLLGTEAFF.

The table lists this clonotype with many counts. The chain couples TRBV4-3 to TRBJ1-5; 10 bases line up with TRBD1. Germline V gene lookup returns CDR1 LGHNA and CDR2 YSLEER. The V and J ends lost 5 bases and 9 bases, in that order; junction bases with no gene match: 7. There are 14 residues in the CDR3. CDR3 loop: CASSTGTGVPPQHF. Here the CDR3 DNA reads TGCGCCAGCAGCACCGGGACAGGGGTTCCGCCCCAGCATTTT.

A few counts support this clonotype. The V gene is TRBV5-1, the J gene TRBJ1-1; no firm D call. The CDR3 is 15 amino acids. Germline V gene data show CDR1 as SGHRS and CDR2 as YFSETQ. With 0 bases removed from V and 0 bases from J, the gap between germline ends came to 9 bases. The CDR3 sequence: CASSLASQMNTEAFF. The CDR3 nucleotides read TGCGCCAGCAGCTTGGCCAGCCAGATGAACACTGAAGCTTTCTTT.

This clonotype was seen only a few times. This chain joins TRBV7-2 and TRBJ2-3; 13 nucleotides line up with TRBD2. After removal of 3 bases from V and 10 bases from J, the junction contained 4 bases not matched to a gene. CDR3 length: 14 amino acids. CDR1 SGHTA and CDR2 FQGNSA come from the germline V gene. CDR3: CASSFGGLAGPQYF. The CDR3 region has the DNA TGTGCCAGCAGCTTCGGGGGACTAGCGGGGCCGCAGTATTTT. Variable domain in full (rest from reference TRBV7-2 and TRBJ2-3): GAGVSQSPSNKVTEKGKDVELRCDPISGHTALYWYRQSLGQGLEFLIYFQGNSAPDKSGLPSDRFSAERTGGSVSTLTIQRTQQEDSAVYLCASSFGGLAGPQYFGPGTRLTVL.

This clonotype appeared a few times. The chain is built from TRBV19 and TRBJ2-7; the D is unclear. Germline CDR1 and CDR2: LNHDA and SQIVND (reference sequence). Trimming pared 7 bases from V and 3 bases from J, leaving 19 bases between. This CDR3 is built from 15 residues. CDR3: CASTGASDGVYEQYF. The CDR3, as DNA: TGTGCCAGTACTGGTGCGAGCGACGGAGTCTACGAGCAGTACTTC.

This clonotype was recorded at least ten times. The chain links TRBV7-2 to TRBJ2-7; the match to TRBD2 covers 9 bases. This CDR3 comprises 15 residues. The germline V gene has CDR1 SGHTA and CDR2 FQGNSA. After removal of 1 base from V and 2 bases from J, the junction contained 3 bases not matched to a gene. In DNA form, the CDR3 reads TGTGCCAGCAGCTTAGATAGCGGGGGTCCCTACGAGCAGTACTTC. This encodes CASSLDSGGPYEQYF.

CDR3 residues: CASSYGAASRAFF. The CDR3 DNA reads TGTGCCAGCAGTTACGGGGCAGCGAGCAGAGCTTTCTTT. The rearrangement uses TRBV6-2 or TRBV6-3 and TRBJ1-1; maybe TRBD1 (5 bases). The germline V gene has CDR1 MNHEY and CDR2 SVGEGT. V lost 2 bases and J 10 bases, leaving 14 bases between the germline ends. This CDR3 has 13 amino acids.

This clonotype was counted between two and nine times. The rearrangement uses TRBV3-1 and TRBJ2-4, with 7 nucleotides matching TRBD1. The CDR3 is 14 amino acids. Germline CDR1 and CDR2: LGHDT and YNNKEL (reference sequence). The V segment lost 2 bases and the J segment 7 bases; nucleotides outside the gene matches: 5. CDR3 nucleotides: TGTGCCAGCAGCCAATCCGGACAGGTCAACATTCAGTACTTC. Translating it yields CASSQSGQVNIQYF.